The source of this T cell receptor beta chain is a study of blood T cell repertoires in COVID-19. Study-level background: COVID-19 samples, acute and convalescent, were from the United States, Italy and Spain. Sample material is recorded as cDNA or gDNA derived from T cells, B-cell-depleted T cells, or PBMCs.

Generated by immunoSEQ multiplex PCR, the TCRdb table keeps only in-frame clones and is missing some. The top ten clones hold about 0.7% of a sample with fewer than 500,000 clones, about nine tenths of them seen once. Germline-derived CDR1 and CDR2 are LNHNV and YYDKDF (reference sequence). CDR3 length equals 14 residues. Trimming pared 0 bases from V and 4 bases from J, leaving 9 bases between. V and J are TRBV15 and TRBJ1-2; D uncertain. The sequenced sample consisted of PBMCs or T cells enriched from blood (not recorded which). This clonotype was obtained from a woman in her late teens or twenties who had recovered from COVID-19. Written as DNA, the CDR3 is TGTGCCACCAGCAGAGAAACCGGTGTCTATGGCTACACCTTC. This codes for CATSRETGVYGYTF. The variable domain in full, with the rest retrieved from reference TRBV15 and TRBJ1-2, is DAMVIQNPRYQVTQFGKPVTLSCSQTLNHNVMYWYQQKSSQAPKLLFHYYDKDFNNEADTPDNFQSRRPNTSFCFLDIRSPGLGDTAMYLCATSRETGVYGYTFGSGTRLTVV.